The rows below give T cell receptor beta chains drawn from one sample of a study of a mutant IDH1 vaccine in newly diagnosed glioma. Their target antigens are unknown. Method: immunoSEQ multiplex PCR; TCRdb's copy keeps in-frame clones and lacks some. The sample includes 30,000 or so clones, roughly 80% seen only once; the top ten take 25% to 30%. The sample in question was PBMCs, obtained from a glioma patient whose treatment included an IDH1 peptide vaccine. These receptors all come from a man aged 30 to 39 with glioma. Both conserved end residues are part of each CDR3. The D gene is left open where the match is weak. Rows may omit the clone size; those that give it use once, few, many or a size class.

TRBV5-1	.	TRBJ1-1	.	CASSLAGNTEAFF	TGCGCCAGCAGCTTGGCCGGAAACACTGAAGCTTTCTTT
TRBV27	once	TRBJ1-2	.	CASSFTGNYGYTF	TGTGCCAGCAGTTTTACTGGGAACTATGGCTACACCTTC
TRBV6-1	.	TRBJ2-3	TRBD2	CASTGLAGSTDTQYF	TGTGCCAGCACTGGACTAGCGGGGAGCACAGATACGCAGTATTTT
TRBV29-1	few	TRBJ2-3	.	CSVSLRQNTDTQYF	TGCAGCGTTTCCCTCAGGCAGAACACAGATACGCAGTATTTT
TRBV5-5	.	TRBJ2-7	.	CASGELREQYF	TGTGCCAGCGGGGAGCTAAGGGAGCAGTACTTC
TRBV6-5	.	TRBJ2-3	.	CASRRGNAAGTQYF	TGTGCCAGCAGAAGGGGGAACGCAGCTGGTACGCAGTATTTT
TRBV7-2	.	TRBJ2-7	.	CASRPAGYEQYF	TGTGCCAGCAGACCAGCGGGCTACGAGCAGTACTTC
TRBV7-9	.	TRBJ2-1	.	CASGRTQNVNNEQFF	TGTGCCAGCGGGCGAACCCAGAATGTAAACAATGAGCAGTTCTTC
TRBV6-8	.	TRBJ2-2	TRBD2	CASSYDTSGRGNTGELFF	TGTGCCAGCAGTTACGATACTAGCGGGAGGGGGAACACCGGGGAGCTGTTTTTT
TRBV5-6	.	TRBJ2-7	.	CASSLRGSDSAYEQYF	TGTGCCAGCAGCTTGAGGGGGTCGGACTCGGCCTACGAGCAGTACTTC
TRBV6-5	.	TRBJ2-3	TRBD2	CASSLHGGAQYF	TGTGCCAGCAGCCTACATGGGGGGGCGCAGTATTTT
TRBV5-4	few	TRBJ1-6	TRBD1	CASSLGPGTGENSPLHF	TGTGCCAGCAGCTTGGGGCCCGGGACAGGGGAGAATTCACCCCTCCACTTT
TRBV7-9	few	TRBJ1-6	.	CASPSGPTYNSPLHF	TGTGCCAGCCCCTCGGGCCCTACCTATAATTCACCCCTCCACTTT
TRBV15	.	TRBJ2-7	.	CATSRVGGETYEQYF	TGTGCCACCAGCAGAGTGGGGGGCGAGACCTACGAGCAGTACTTC
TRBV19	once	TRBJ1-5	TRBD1	CASRDRGYQPQHF	TGTGCCAGTAGGGACAGGGGGTATCAGCCCCAGCATTTT
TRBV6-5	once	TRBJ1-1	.	CASRYLRGRRNTEAFF	TGTGCCAGCAGATACCTTCGGGGAAGGAGGAACACTGAAGCTTTCTTT
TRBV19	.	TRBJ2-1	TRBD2	CASRAGGLAGRGSYNEQFF	TGTGCCAGTAGGGCCGGGGGACTAGCGGGACGGGGGTCCTACAATGAGCAGTTCTTC
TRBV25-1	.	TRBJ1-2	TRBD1	CASSEGQGARNYGYTF	TGTGCCAGCAGTGAAGGGCAGGGGGCTAGAAACTATGGCTACACCTTC
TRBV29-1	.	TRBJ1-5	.	CSVEADNQPQHF	TGCAGCGTTGAAGCAGATAATCAGCCCCAGCATTTT
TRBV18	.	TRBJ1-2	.	CASSQGRHVGGGYTF	TGTGCCAGCTCACAGGGACGGCATGTCGGGGGAGGCTACACCTTC